This T cell receptor beta chain was documented in a study of PD-1 blockade in mismatch repair-deficient tumors. About the research overall: Patients had eleven to twelve mismatch repair-deficient cancer types, all previously treated and progressing.

The time point is: roughly 11-day in vitro stimulation with candidate neoantigen peptide 6. Every patient had mismatch repair deficiency by PCR or immunohistochemistry. The protocol was immunoSEQ multiplex PCR, while the TCRdb copy is restricted to in-frame clones and leaves out a portion. Among roughly 14,000 clones listed, 86% were seen once. Study observations and caveats: All three positive peptides came from frameshift mutations, yielding 142 blood TCRs.

Germline lookup yields CDR1 SQVTM and CDR2 ANQGSEA. The CDR3 is made up of 17 amino acids. V lost 3 bases and J 2 bases, leaving 21 bases between the germline ends. With regard to this clone: Its antigen is currently unknown.

The source of this sequence is an adult with mismatch repair-deficient cancer. The source material was cells cultured in vitro, sampled from a patient treated with pembrolizumab. This sequence joins TRBV29-1 and TRBJ2-3; a possible D gene is TRBD2 (6 bases). CDR3 in amino acids: CSVEARRSGGVTDTQYF. The CDR3 DNA sequence: TGCAGCGTTGAGGCTCGAAGGTCCGGGGGTGTCACAGATACGCAGTATTTT.